This TCR beta chain originates from a study of T cells in Graves' hyperthyroidism and ophthalmopathy. General study results and limits: Blood also showed most of the thyroid clonotypes that were expanded above 0.001. From stable hyperthyroidism, ophthalmopathy was set apart by a 13 V-J model.

V shed 5 bases, J shed 8 bases, and the junction held 1 base outside the gene matches. CDR3 length: 14 amino acids. Looked up from germline, CDR1 is SGHNT and CDR2 is YENEEA. The investigators amplified TCR beta CDR3 regions from RNA transcripts. The TCR CDR3 first-round RT-PCR relied on the HTBI primer set. One entry per CDR3 protein results from TCRdb running MiXCR on the multiplex PCR reads. The top ten hold over 15% of the sample, which has some 500,000 distinct CDR3 sequences, 13% to 15% seen once. This clonotype was picked up many times. No antigen is known for it. Diagnoses used clinical symptoms, serum thyroxine and TRAb, thyroid ultrasound and orbital computed tomography.

The material sequenced was blood. The chain links TRBV11-3 to TRBJ2-1; 15 nucleotides line up with TRBD2. This sequence originates from a young woman with Graves' hyperthyroidism. The CDR3 loop reads CASSGTSGRYEQFF. The CDR3 coding sequence is TGTGCCAGCAGCGGGACTAGCGGGAGGTATGAGCAGTTCTTC.